This T cell receptor beta chain was captured by sequencing in a study of identical twins. TCRdb independently ran MiXCR on the 5' RACE reads; one entry per CDR3 protein. The repertoire holds 400,000 to 500,000 distinct CDR3 sequences, roughly 20% seen once, with roughly an eighth in the top ten. Worth noting for this clonotype: The antigen is not known.

Study-level findings and limits: Cord blood's abundant beta clonotypes had fewer insertions, unlike memory repertoires.

CDR3 length: 12 residues. Germline CDR1 MNHNS, CDR2 SASEGT. With 5 bases removed from V and 5 bases from J, the gap between germline ends came to 8 bases. The specimen was naive T cells sorted from blood. The sequence derives from a man aged 45-65 years in good health. The rearrangement uses TRBV6-1 and TRBJ2-3, with a possible D match to TRBD1 (6 bases). The CDR3 is CASSTQGDTQYF. The CDR3 coding sequence is TGTGCCAGCAGTACACAGGGAGATACGCAGTATTTT.